This is a list of T cell receptor beta chains from one sample in a study of control samples from healthy donors and cancer patients. The table came from immunoSEQ multiplex PCR; TCRdb's copy has only in-frame clones and leaves some out. The top ten clones hold 2% to 2.5% of a sample with 120,000 or so clones, around 90% of them seen once. The sequenced material came from blood. The receptors stem from a man aged 18 to 29 in good health. The conserved cysteine and the conserved F or W are not part of the CDR3 here.

V gene: TRBV5-4; CDR3 protein: ASSFGLAGRTDTQY
V gene: TRBV6-6; CDR3 protein: ASSYSGTGAYGYT
V gene: TRBV19; CDR3 protein: ASSITAGNYGYT
V gene: TRBV30; CDR3 protein: AWSVGLTDTQY
V gene: TRBV20-1; CDR3 protein: SASVLAGVIDTQY
V gene: TRBV9; CDR3 protein: ASSASTGGKDTEAF
V gene: TRBV5-6; CDR3 protein: ASSSGVSSRETQY
V gene: TRBV4-3; CDR3 protein: ASSQVTGMNTEAF
V gene: TRBV11-2; CDR3 protein: ASSLDPRSNQPQH
V gene: TRBV5-5; CDR3 protein: ASSLDWQTFGEQY
V gene: TRBV7-6; CDR3 protein: ASSQYQETQY
V gene: TRBV7-2; CDR3 protein: ASSPAGQQAF
V gene: TRBV6-2/TRBV6-3; CDR3 protein: ASSYPGTSGTNEQF
V gene: TRBV11-2; CDR3 protein: ASSWSGSGTEAF
V gene: TRBV20-1; CDR3 protein: SAGTQETQY
V gene: TRBV3-1/TRBV3-2; CDR3 protein: ASSQEAVTDTQY
V gene: TRBV7-9; CDR3 protein: ASSARGGGGNTEAF
V gene: TRBV25-1; CDR3 protein: ASSVLNTEAF
V gene: TRBV19; CDR3 protein: ASSIDDRGYGYT
V gene: TRBV28; CDR3 protein: ASSLTGNNSPLH
V gene: TRBV5-1; CDR3 protein: ASSLDSVLSEAF
V gene: TRBV30; CDR3 protein: AWAGGGGISGNTIY
V gene: TRBV5-1; CDR3 protein: ASSLATGTGDLNYGYT
V gene: TRBV6-5; CDR3 protein: ASSYGQLILNTEAF
V gene: TRBV28; CDR3 protein: ASNTGTGVSGANVLT
V gene: TRBV7-9; CDR3 protein: ASSLVVSGGTQY
V gene: TRBV7-8; CDR3 protein: ASSPQTLRAPETQY
V gene: TRBV24-1; CDR3 protein: ATSDKGQFKETQY
V gene: TRBV4-2; CDR3 protein: ASSPRDSPNYGYT
V gene: TRBV27; CDR3 protein: ASQEGGATRGYT
V gene: TRBV28; CDR3 protein: ASSSRTGAISQGQH
V gene: TRBV5-1; CDR3 protein: ASSPDRGNGYT
V gene: TRBV7-9; CDR3 protein: ASRKGTPEQF
V gene: TRBV6-5; CDR3 protein: ASSYSGSWDTEAF
V gene: TRBV28; CDR3 protein: ATSPPRPETQY
V gene: TRBV6-5; CDR3 protein: ASSYSRSRAGEKLF
V gene: TRBV9; CDR3 protein: ASSGQGANYGYT
V gene: TRBV19; CDR3 protein: ASGQGTDTQY
V gene: TRBV6-5; CDR3 protein: ASRPGGQGGQPQH
V gene: TRBV30; CDR3 protein: AWSRTSGRYGEQF
V gene: TRBV6-5; CDR3 protein: ASSPTGSYGYT
V gene: TRBV28; CDR3 protein: ASSLWARGHSNQPQH
V gene: TRBV30; CDR3 protein: AWSVLAGTGELF
V gene: TRBV3-1/TRBV3-2; CDR3 protein: ASSQDLGGGEKLF
V gene: TRBV12-5; CDR3 protein: ASGSGQSGPEAF
V gene: TRBV7-3; CDR3 protein: ASSSLGLETQY
V gene: TRBV15; CDR3 protein: ATSRDRGGTDTQY
V gene: TRBV15; CDR3 protein: ATSRDGSTDTQY
V gene: TRBV30; CDR3 protein: AWRFLNTEAF
V gene: TRBV11-2; CDR3 protein: ASSLDLLGATFGGTEAF
V gene: TRBV29-1; CDR3 protein: SVAASGGVGGEQF
V gene: TRBV27; CDR3 protein: ASSLNRDRANEKLF
V gene: TRBV6-5; CDR3 protein: ATAQGYNQPQH
V gene: TRBV27; CDR3 protein: ASSPASGGATDTQY
V gene: TRBV7-2; CDR3 protein: ASSLWAGGLDTQY
V gene: TRBV27; CDR3 protein: ASSLSGWGREYQPQH